This T cell receptor (beta chain) was identified in a study of CD4 T cell repertoires in COVID-19. Study background: Relabeled CFSE-low cells, IL-2-expanded for 9 to 10 days, met spikes from other coronaviruses.

These memory T cells were uncultured and sequenced directly after ex vivo isolation. Concerning this clone: Its target is unknown.

The CDR3 is 16 amino acids. Germline V CDR1 and CDR2: ENHRY, SYGVKD. V lost 0 bases to trimming and J lost 8 bases; unmatched junction nucleotides: 11. Repertoires were generated with immunoSEQ multiplex PCR, while TCRdb's copy carries only in-frame clones and drops some. This table holds over 20,000 clones, around 86% found once. General observations from the study: Sharing of several most expanded SARS-CoV-2-reactive clonotypes across memory subsets suggested intraclonal diversification. SARS-CoV and/or HKU1 spike cultures shared between 7 and 25% of SARS-CoV-2 clonotypes.

The V call is TRBV10-3, the J call TRBJ1-1, with 8 bases aligning to TRBD1. Sequencing was performed on central memory CD4+ T cells from blood, taken before the COVID-19 pandemic. This TCR was recovered from a human donor who had COVID-19. CDR3 nucleotides: TGTGCCATCAGTGAGTCGCAAAGGACAGGGCCTAGGGAAGCTTTCTTT. Translating it yields CAISESQRTGPREAFF.